This T cell receptor (beta chain) was identified during a study of identical twins. TCRdb called the 5' RACE reads again in MiXCR, with one record for every CDR3 protein. The table shows about 500,000 distinct CDR3 sequences, with over 11% occurring only once. A note on this clonotype: Its antigen is still unknown.

Overall study results and limits: The same donors were not followed; conclusions instead depended on cross-sectional statistical analysis. Weaker excess sharing between twins was seen in beta out-of-frame sequences.

Healthy Caucasians made up all donors. V gave up 4 bases and J gave up 4 bases; unmatched junction bases: 8. The germline V gene encodes CDR1 MNHEY and CDR2 SVGAGI. This CDR3 spans 15 amino acids. The same sample was also used in a study of yellow fever vaccine responses in identical twins.

The sequencing input was CD4+ T cells sorted from blood. The sequence was obtained from a woman between 18 and 29 years old in good health. The J gene is TRBJ2-3, the V gene TRBV6-5, with 7 positions matching TRBD1. For the CDR3, the DNA is TGTGCCAGCAGTTCCGGGACAGTACAAGCAGATACGCAGTATTTT. It translates to CASSSGTVQADTQYF.